This T cell receptor beta chain was sequenced for a study of technical replicates of blood from several donors. Only in-frame clones appear in the TCRdb table, and some are missing; sequencing was by immunoSEQ multiplex PCR. The repertoire holds 65,000 to 95,000 clones, approximately 97% seen once, with 0.18% in the top ten. Germline lookup yields CDR1 MNHNS and CDR2 SASEGT. With 7 bases clipped from V and 6 bases from J, the junction kept 6 bases outside the gene matches. The CDR3 is made up of 13 amino acids. The chain uses TRBV6-1 and TRBJ1-1; 9 bases map to TRBD1. This TCR was recovered from a human donor in good health. Sequencing was performed on T cells isolated from PBMCs. The CDR3, as DNA: TGTGCCAGCAACATACAGGGGGCGCCTGAAGCTTTCTTT. It specifies CASNIQGAPEAFF.